The present entry profiles one T cell receptor (beta chain) with its context. Its antigen is still unknown. The CDR3 has 15 residues. Looked up from germline, CDR1 is LNHDA and CDR2 is SQIVND (reference sequence). Trimming took off 4 bases at V and 4 bases at J, with 11 bases between the two ends. This specimen comes from a study of shared clonotypes between healthy human individuals. The study, taken as a whole, reports: Sorted-subset samples were not fully sequenced, rarefaction indicated.

Among the donors, all were Caucasian adults who lived in Nashville, Tennessee. Every immunoSEQ plate was one replicate of a subset's evenly spread DNA. Original processing methods: ImmunoSEQ gave junction-only sequences without quality scores, so filtering differed. Using immunoSEQ multiplex PCR, the repertoire was profiled, and TCRdb retains in-frame clones only, with some absent. V and J calls plus clone size are reproduced from that table; the DNA served to infer D and trimming. Of millions of clones in the sample, around nine tenths were seen once. This clonotype was obtained from a man aged 18 to 35 in good health. Specimen: naive CD4+ T cells sorted from blood. Regarding subset: CD45RA+ positively selected. This chain uses TRBV19 with TRBJ2-6; D not certain. The DNA for the CDR3 is TGTGCCAGTAGTAGCGCCAGCTCAGGGGCCAACGTCCTGACTTTC. Translation: CASSSASSGANVLTF.